This entry is about one T cell receptor beta chain. Germline and junction disagree at one end, which may indicate a read error. Each CDR3 protein is one row after TCRdb ran MiXCR on the PCR reads. The sample yields 9,500 to 15,000 distinct CDR3 sequences, less than 55% seen once. The sample comes from a study of tumor-infiltrating lymphocytes in oesophageal squamous cell carcinoma. Germline assignment: CDR1 MNHEY and CDR2 SMNVEV (reference sequence). The CDR3 extends over 11 amino acids. The V and J genes are TRBV27 and TRBJ1-6, with D unclear. The clonotype was recovered from a female donor with esophageal squamous cell carcinoma. Sequenced material: esophageal tumor tissue. The CDR3 spells CASSLGSEQYF. In DNA, the CDR3 is TGTGCCAGCAGTTTGGGGAGCGAGCAGTACTTT.